This T cell receptor beta chain was identified in a study of graft-versus-host responses after intestinal transplantation. Study summary: Recipients received multivisceral, liver-intestinal, or isolated intestinal transplants.

V gave up 2 bases and J gave up 5 bases, with 17 bases separating them. Germline loops: CDR1 SGHVS, CDR2 FNYEAQ. This CDR3 has 16 residues. Clones were sequenced by immunoSEQ multiplex PCR, and TCRdb holds only the in-frame ones, with some missing. Of about 47,000 clones listed, approximately 95% are singletons. This clonotype was obtained from a human patient who received an intestinal transplant, so some T cells may come from the graft donor. This chain links TRBV7-6 with TRBJ2-3; possibly TRBD1 or TRBD2 for D (7 bases each). The sequences come from PBMCs, collected approximately 350 days after intestinal transplant. Written as DNA, the CDR3 is TGTGCCAGCAGCTTATTGGCAGGGGGGGGGAGAGATACGCAGTATTTT. It yields the protein CASSLLAGGGRDTQYF. Full variable domain (outside the CDR3, taken from reference TRBV7-6 and TRBJ2-3): GAGVSQSPRYKVTKRGQDVALRCDPISGHVSLYWYRQALGQGPEFLTYFNYEAQQDKSGLPNDRFSAERPEGSISTLTIQRTEQRDSAMYRCASSLLAGGGRDTQYFGPGTRLTVL.